These 17 T cell receptor beta chains were sequenced from one sample in a study of T cell responses to AZD1222 COVID-19 vaccine (dated by TCRdb to the early 2020s). Library construction relied on the immunoSEQ multiplex PCR assay. The table comes from immuneACCESS by way of TCRdb, which keeps in-frame sequences with V and J called. Part of the clones is missing from these tables; in studies checked, under half for an unresolved V gene and the rest for unknown reasons. In all, the sample holds 110,000 or so clones, and roughly 86% of those were seen once. The ten largest clones take up 9.5% to 15% of the sample. The time point label, as the study defines it: baseline before first vaccination. Sample treatment or condition, as interpreted from the label and publication: meningococcal conjugate vaccine given as trial control. The material was peripheral blood, obtained on day 0 of MenACWY control vaccination. The receptors derive from an adult in good health.

This sequence joins TRBV18 and TRBJ2-3; no reliable D call. V was pared by 1 base and J by 5 bases, with 10 bases between. CDR3 size: 14 residues. Germline V gene data show CDR1 as KGHSH and CDR2 as LQKENI. The CDR3 DNA is TGTGCCAGCTCACCACGTGCCGGAGAAGATACGCAGTATTTT. Protein sequence: CASSPRAGEDTQYF.

The J gene is TRBJ2-7, the V gene TRBV15, with D perhaps matching TRBD1 (6 bases). The CDR3 sequence is 17 residues long. Between the trimmed V and J ends, which lost 4 bases and 0 bases, there was a span of 19 bases. Germline CDR1 is LNHNV and CDR2 is YYDKDF (reference sequence). The CDR3 DNA is TGTGCCACCAGCAAGAGCACAGGGCTAATTGCCTCCTACGAGCAGTACTTC. Translation: CATSKSTGLIASYEQYF.

The chain combines TRBV6-5 with TRBJ1-2; the match to TRBD1 covers 9 bases. This CDR3 has 11 residues. Per the germline V gene, CDR1 is MNHEY and CDR2 is SVGAGI. Trimming removed 10 bases from V and 8 bases from J; junction bases left unmatched: 5. The CDR3 spells CATLDRGGYTF. For the CDR3, the DNA is TGTGCCACCTTGGACAGGGGAGGCTACACCTTC.

This rearrangement joins TRBV7-2 to TRBJ2-5; TRBD2 matches at 9 bases. The CDR3 consists of 19 residues. Germline V gives CDR1 SGHTA, CDR2 FQGNSA. Trimming at V came to 3 bases and at J to 3 bases, leaving 17 bases not matched to a gene. This CDR3 is CASSFNGGLAGALKETQYF. The CDR3 DNA follows: TGTGCCAGCAGCTTCAATGGGGGCTTAGCGGGAGCTTTGAAAGAGACCCAGTACTTC.

The CDR3 DNA reads TGTGCCAGCAGTTTAACTAATACCTACGAGCAGTACTTC. Protein: CASSLTNTYEQYF. This chain joins TRBV12-3 or TRBV12-4 and TRBJ2-7; D ambiguous. The germline V and J ends were trimmed by 2 bases and 2 bases, with 7 bases remaining between them. This CDR3 has 13 amino acids.

The chain links TRBV27 to TRBJ2-7, with TRBD2 matching over 8 bases. With V trimmed by 6 bases and J by 0 bases, 10 bases remained unmatched. Germline CDR1 MNHEY, CDR2 SMNVEV (reference sequence). This CDR3 is built from 16 residues. CDR3 amino acids: CASRLTGGQFSYEQYF. CDR3 bases: TGTGCCAGCAGACTCACGGGGGGGCAATTCTCCTACGAGCAGTACTTC.

The V and J genes are TRBV11-1 and TRBJ1-2; the D gene is possibly TRBD1 (5 bases). The CDR3 consists of 15 residues. Between the trimmed V and J ends, which lost 0 bases and 2 bases, there was a span of 10 bases. Germline V gene lookup returns CDR1 SGHAT and CDR2 FQDESV (reference sequence). CDR3 sequence reads: CASSLAPGENYGYTF. The CDR3 region has the DNA TGTGCCAGCAGCTTAGCGCCGGGGGAGAACTATGGCTACACCTTC. Combining the CDR3 with reference TRBV11-1 and TRBJ1-2 gives the whole variable domain EAEVAQSPRYKITEKSQAVAFWCDPISGHATLYWYRQILGQGPELLVQFQDESVVDDSQLPKDRFSAERLKGVDSTLKIQPAELGDSAMYLCASSLAPGENYGYTFGSGTRLTVV.

The chain is built from TRBV7-2 and TRBJ1-4; tentatively, D is TRBD1 (5 bases). Trimming cost V 4 bases and J 7 bases, with 13 bases left between them. Germline V gene data show CDR1 as SGHTA and CDR2 as FQGNSA. CDR3 length equals 14 residues. The CDR3 sequence is CASSSGGGGEKLFF. The CDR3 nucleotides are TGTGCCAGCAGCTCCGGGGGGGGTGGTGAAAAACTGTTTTTT.

The rearrangement uses TRBV7-8 and TRBJ1-1, with D hard to call. CDR1 and CDR2 (germline): SGHVS, FQNEAQ. Trimming left V 5 bases short and J 0 bases short, with 10 bases between. The CDR3 runs to 14 residues. The CDR3 here is CASSNDGLNTEAFF. In nucleotides, the CDR3 is TGTGCCAGCAGCAATGACGGTTTGAACACTGAAGCTTTCTTT.

This chain links TRBV5-3 with TRBJ2-7; D ambiguous. TRBV5-3 is assigned to the ORF class and has an uncertain function. The length of the CDR3 is 13 residues. V dropped 7 bases and J dropped 3 bases, with 14 bases sitting between them. The CDR3 nucleotides read TGTGCCAGATCCCTCCAAGCTATCTACGAGCAGTACTTC. It specifies CARSLQAIYEQYF.

J is TRBJ1-5 and V is TRBV28, with D possibly TRBD1 on 5 matching bases. CDR1 and CDR2 from the germline V gene are MDHEN and SYDVKM. The ends were cut back, 2 bases at V and 6 bases at J, with 8 bases in the middle. The CDR3 is 13 residues long. The CDR3 spells CASSLARVQPQHF. CDR3 sequence (DNA): TGTGCCAGCAGTTTAGCCAGGGTTCAGCCCCAGCATTTT.

DNA for the CDR3: TGTGCCAGTAGCCGAGGGGTTCGCTCCTACGAGCAGTACTTC. Its translation: CASSRGVRSYEQYF. The chain employs TRBV19 and TRBJ2-7; tentatively, D is TRBD1 or TRBD2 (5 bases each). Per germline, CDR1 LNHDA and CDR2 SQIVND (reference sequence). The CDR3 runs to 14 residues. V lost 6 bases and J lost 0, with 12 bases in between.

This rearrangement joins TRBV30 to TRBJ2-3; TRBD2 is a possible D gene (6 bases). This CDR3 spans 13 amino acids. V was clipped by 1 base and J by 5 bases, with 10 bases between them. Germline V lookup: CDR1 GTSNPN, CDR2 SVGIG (reference sequence). CDR3 residues: CAWSGTGGDTQYF. The CDR3 nucleotides are TGTGCCTGGAGTGGGACCGGGGGAGATACGCAGTATTTT.

This chain connects TRBV6-5 to TRBJ1-4; possible D gene TRBD1, 5 bases. The V and J ends lost 5 bases and 5 bases respectively, with 15 bases between them. Germline lookup yields CDR1 MNHEY and CDR2 SVGAGI. The CDR3 sequence is 15 residues long. The CDR3 coding sequence is TGTGCCAGCAGTCTGGGGGGGGAGGCGAATGAAAAACTGTTTTTT. It specifies CASSLGGEANEKLFF.

The chain combines TRBV6-1 with TRBJ2-5, with D perhaps assigned TRBD1 or TRBD2 (6 bases each). V shed 3 bases and J shed 3 bases, with 17 bases lying between them. In germline, CDR1 is MNHNS, CDR2 SASEGT. The CDR3 consists of 16 residues. CDR3 loop: CASSDPGGPTKETQYF. CDR3 in DNA: TGTGCCAGCAGTGATCCCGGGGGCCCCACGAAAGAGACCCAGTACTTC.

The chain recombines TRBV30 with TRBJ1-2; no reliable D call. In germline, CDR1 is GTSNPN, CDR2 SVGIG (reference sequence). The ends were cut back, 0 bases at V and 2 bases at J, with 10 bases in the middle. The CDR3 runs 14 residues. The CDR3 spells CAWSVSLWNYGYTF. DNA for the CDR3: TGTGCCTGGAGTGTTTCCCTTTGGAACTATGGCTACACCTTC.

The chain recombines TRBV29-1 with TRBJ1-2, with no clear D. The CDR3 is 14 amino acids. Germline V gene data show CDR1 as SQVTM and CDR2 as ANQGSEA. V dropped 6 bases and J dropped 4 bases, with 18 bases sitting between them. This CDR3 is CSVTLSLTIYGYTF. In nucleotides, the CDR3 is TGCAGCGTGACCCTTTCCTTGACTATCTATGGCTACACCTTC.